These 29 T cell receptor beta chains came from one sample sequenced in a study of beta chain features in type 1 diabetes. No antigen has been assigned to these receptors. Study-level points and caveats: Moderate but significant shortening of TCRB CDR3s was recorded in all four CD4+ subsets from Type 1 diabetes patients.

Sequenced material consisted of expressed TCRB transcripts (all of the isolated RNA was reverse transcribed). Generated by immunoSEQ multiplex PCR, the TCRdb table keeps only in-frame clones and is missing some. This table has about 360,000 clones, over 9.5% appearing once. The sample comprised naive CD4+ T cells from blood. Receptor source: a woman in her late teens or twenties with type 1 diabetes.

The genes are TRBV19 and TRBJ1-3, with a weak D call TRBD1 (6 bases). CDR3 length: 14 residues. From germline, CDR1 is LNHDA and CDR2 SQIVND (reference sequence). Trimming took off 6 bases at V and 3 bases at J, with 12 bases between the two ends. The CDR3 reads CASSPQGIGNTIYF. The CDR3 DNA is TGTGCCAGTAGCCCACAGGGTATTGGAAACACCATATATTTT.

CDR3 coding DNA: TGTGCCAGCAGCTTAGCGGAAGCGGGTGGATATGGCTACACCTTC. This encodes CASSLAEAGGYGYTF. The genes are TRBV7-9 and TRBJ1-2; D is ambiguous. The V end was cut by 0 bases, the J end by 5 bases, with 13 bases between. The CDR3 covers 15 residues. CDR1 and CDR2 (germline): SEHNR, FQNEAQ (reference sequence).

This clone was detected a few times. The CDR3 loop reads CASSYGQTNYGYTF. CDR3 coding DNA: TGTGCCAGCAGTTACGGACAAACTAACTATGGCTACACCTTC. V usage is TRBV6-5 and J usage is TRBJ1-2, with D possibly TRBD1 on 5 matching bases. The CDR3 contains 14 residues. Germline V gene sequence: CDR1 MNHEY, CDR2 SVGAGI. The V end lost 2 bases, the J end lost 0 bases, and 7 bases lay between the germline ends.

There are a few counts of this clone. This chain uses TRBV7-2 with TRBJ2-1; D is unclear. The CDR3 extends over 13 amino acids. V lost 4 bases and J lost 0, with 4 bases in between. Germline V gives CDR1 SGHTA, CDR2 FQGNSA. The CDR3 nucleotides read TGTGCCAGCAGCTCCAGCTCCTACAATGAGCAGTTCTTC. This codes for CASSSSSYNEQFF.

This clone was seen more than once but under ten times. The V gene is TRBV18, the J gene TRBJ2-2; D possibly corresponds to TRBD2 (5 bases). V lost 3 bases and J 1 base, leaving 9 bases between the germline ends. CDR1 is KGHSH and CDR2 is LQKENI in the germline V gene. The CDR3 has 15 amino acids. Written as DNA, the CDR3 is TGTGCCAGCTCACCGAGAGAGGGGAACACCGGGGAGCTGTTTTTT. Encoded protein: CASSPREGNTGELFF.

The DNA for the CDR3 is TGCGCCAGCAGTGAGAGACAGGAAGCTTTCTTT. It is translated as CASSERQEAFF. The chain couples TRBV10-2 to TRBJ1-1, with D possibly TRBD1 on 5 matching bases. CDR1 is WSHSY, CDR2 SAAADI, per germline. Trimming stripped 2 bases from V and 8 bases from J, with 6 bases between. This CDR3 is built from 11 residues.

The V and J genes are TRBV5-1 and TRBJ2-5, with TRBD2 identical over 8 bases. Per germline, CDR1 SGHRS and CDR2 YFSETQ. This CDR3 has 16 residues. The trim removed 4 bases at V and 4 bases at J, leaving 12 bases unmatched. CDR3 loop: CASSRRPGLEVETQYF. The DNA of the CDR3 is TGCGCCAGCAGCCGAAGACCGGGACTAGAAGTAGAGACCCAGTACTTC.

This clone appeared a few times. V usage is TRBV7-9 and J usage is TRBJ2-6; D remains unclear. Trimming removed 5 bases at V and 0 bases at J, with 8 bases between. The V gene's germline CDR1 is SEHNR and CDR2 FQNEAQ (reference sequence). The CDR3 sequence is 15 residues long. CDR3 in DNA: TGTGCCAGCAGCCGTAGACTCTCTGGGGCCAACGTCCTGACTTTC. Its translation: CASSRRLSGANVLTF.

The V gene is TRBV10-3, the J gene TRBJ2-3; 7 nucleotides line up with TRBD2. V shed 3 bases, J shed 4 bases, and the junction held 4 bases outside the gene matches. The length of the CDR3 is 14 residues. CDR1 and CDR2 from the germline V gene are ENHRY and SYGVKD. The CDR3 DNA reads as TGTGCCATCAGTGAAAGGGAGGGCGCAGATACGCAGTATTTT. This sequence encodes CAISEREGADTQYF.

The gene calls are TRBV28 and TRBJ1-5; possibly TRBD1 for D (5 bases). From germline, CDR1 is MDHEN and CDR2 SYDVKM. The CDR3 runs 14 residues. V shed 3 bases and J shed 7 bases, with 13 bases lying between them. The CDR3 DNA reads as TGTGCCAGCAGTTTTGCAGGGTCCAACCAGCCCCAGCATTTT. Amino acids: CASSFAGSNQPQHF.

In this sample, this clone turned up a few times. The gene calls are TRBV28 and TRBJ2-7; the D gene is possibly TRBD1 (6 bases). The CDR3 loop spans 18 amino acids. Per the germline V gene, CDR1 is MDHEN and CDR2 is SYDVKM. V was shortened by 4 bases and J by 2 bases, with 24 bases between the two germline ends. CDR3 protein: CASSSSLQGAGGTYEQYF. The CDR3 bases are TGTGCCAGCAGTTCCTCCCTCCAAGGAGCTGGGGGCACCTACGAGCAGTACTTC.

V usage is TRBV19 and J usage is TRBJ2-5; D is perhaps TRBD2 (6 bases). V shed 5 bases and J shed 4 bases, with 11 bases lying between them. Per germline, CDR1 LNHDA and CDR2 SQIVND (reference sequence). The CDR3 length is 13 residues. CDR3 coding DNA: TGTGCCAGTAGTCCGGGAGACCGAGAGACCCAGTACTTC. Protein: CASSPGDRETQYF.

The J gene is TRBJ1-2, the V gene TRBV30; D not certain. The CDR3 consists of 12 residues. Germline CDR1 GTSNPN, CDR2 SVGIG (reference sequence). V gave up 3 bases and J gave up 4 bases, with 9 bases separating them. The CDR3 coding sequence is TGTGCCTGGAGAACGGGGAGCTATGGCTACACCTTC. Protein sequence: CAWRTGSYGYTF.

There are a few counts of this clone. CDR3 in amino acids: CSVGLAENIQYF. The CDR3 DNA reads TGCAGCGTTGGACTAGCAGAAAACATTCAGTACTTC. The chain uses TRBV29-1 and TRBJ2-4, with TRBD2 matching 7 bases. The trim removed 4 bases at V and 5 bases at J, leaving 2 bases unmatched. This CDR3 comprises 12 residues. Germline V CDR1 and CDR2: SQVTM, ANQGSEA.

This clone has more than one count but fewer than ten. The chain employs TRBV9 and TRBJ2-1; D might be TRBD1 (6 bases). The CDR3 sequence is 15 residues long. The germline V and J ends were trimmed by 0 bases and 4 bases, with 11 bases remaining between them. Germline V gene lookup returns CDR1 SGDLS and CDR2 YYNGEE. The CDR3, as DNA: TGTGCCAGCAGCGTAGTGGGACAAGCATACAATGAGCAGTTCTTC. Its protein product is CASSVVGQAYNEQFF.

This clone was seen a few times. This chain joins TRBV7-2 and TRBJ2-2; D is unresolved. From germline, CDR1 is SGHTA and CDR2 FQGNSA. V was clipped by 2 bases and J by 1 base, with 8 bases between them. The CDR3 covers 15 residues. The CDR3 protein is CASSLSGVNTGELFF. CDR3 DNA: TGTGCCAGCAGCTTATCCGGAGTGAACACCGGGGAGCTGTTTTTT. The whole variable domain, remainder taken from reference TRBV7-2 and TRBJ2-2, is GAGVSQSPSNKVTEKGKDVELRCDPISGHTALYWYRQSLGQGLEFLIYFQGNSAPDKSGLPSDRFSAERTGGSVSTLTIQRTQQEDSAVYLCASSLSGVNTGELFFGEGSRLTVL.

The genes are TRBV11-2 and TRBJ1-4; possibly TRBD1 for D (5 bases). In germline, CDR1 is SGHAT, CDR2 FQNNGV. V gave up 2 bases and J gave up 7 bases, with 11 bases separating them. CDR3 length: 14 amino acids. CDR3 in DNA: TGTGCCAGCAGCTTACAGGGTACTCTTGAAAAACTGTTTTTT. This translates into CASSLQGTLEKLFF.

This chain uses TRBV30 with TRBJ2-2; tentatively, D is TRBD1 (6 bases). With 1 base removed from V and 8 bases from J, the gap between germline ends came to 14 bases. The CDR3 is 14 amino acids. Germline CDR1 GTSNPN, CDR2 SVGIG (reference sequence). CDR3 sequence reads: CAWSGPGAYGELFF. For the CDR3, the DNA is TGTGCCTGGAGTGGCCCAGGGGCTTATGGGGAGCTGTTTTTT.

Only a few counts were recorded for this clone. Other DNA sequences in the same sample also yield this CDR3. The chain has TRBV7-9 and TRBJ2-7; no clear D gene. V lost 4 bases, J lost 3 bases, and 4 bases lay in between. Germline V gene lookup returns CDR1 SEHNR and CDR2 FQNEAQ (reference sequence). The CDR3 has 11 residues. The CDR3 coding sequence is TGTGCCAGCAGCTCCCTCTACGAGCAGTACTTC. Translating gives CASSSLYEQYF. The whole variable domain, remainder taken from reference TRBV7-9 and TRBJ2-7, is DTGVSQNPRHKITKRGQNVTFRCDPISEHNRLYWYRQTLGQGPEFLTYFQNEAQLEKSRLLSDRFSAERPKGSFSTLEIQRTEQGDSAMYLCASSSLYEQYFGPGTRLTVT.

This clone was picked up a small number of times. This sequence joins TRBV15 and TRBJ2-5; D might be TRBD2 (6 bases). Trimming stripped 5 bases from V and 3 bases from J, with 10 bases between. The germline gives CDR1 LNHNV, CDR2 YYDKDF (reference sequence). The CDR3 has 13 amino acids. The DNA for the CDR3 is TGTGCCACCAGCCCGGGGGTCAAAGAGACCCAGTACTTC. It codes for CATSPGVKETQYF.

DNA of the CDR3: TGTGCCAGTAGTGGCCAGGGGCTTAAATCTCGAGCTTTCTTT. This codes for CASSGQGLKSRAFF. The J gene is TRBJ1-1, the V gene TRBV19; possible D gene TRBD1, 6 bases. Trimming stripped 5 bases from V and 10 bases from J, with 20 bases between. This CDR3 has 14 residues. From germline, CDR1 is LNHDA and CDR2 SQIVND (reference sequence). Combining the CDR3 with reference TRBV19 and TRBJ1-1 gives the whole variable domain DGGITQSPKYLFRKEGQNVTLSCEQNLNHDAMYWYRQDPGQGLRLIYYSQIVNDFQKGDIAEGYSVSREKKESFPLTVTSAQKNPTAFYLCASSGQGLKSRAFFGQGTRLTVV.

This clone showed up just a few times. The chain is built from TRBV12-5 and TRBJ1-1, with D tentatively TRBD1 (5 bases). The CDR3 covers 17 residues. Germline V gene lookup returns CDR1 LGHNT and CDR2 FRNRAP. The V end was cut by 4 bases, the J end by 3 bases, with 21 bases between. CDR3 sequence (DNA): TGTGCTAGTGGTTCTATCCGGGACGGGACGGGGGACACTGAAGCTTTCTTT. Protein product: CASGSIRDGTGDTEAFF.

This chain uses TRBV18 with TRBJ1-1; 8 positions agree with TRBD1. The CDR3 runs 15 residues. Germline CDR1 and CDR2: KGHSH and LQKENI. The junction had 8 bases not matched to a gene; V was cut back by 4 bases and J by 4 bases. The DNA for the CDR3 is TGTGCCAGCTCACTACAGGACAGGGTGGTCACTGAAGCTTTCTTT. It translates to CASSLQDRVVTEAFF.

This clone has more than one count but fewer than ten. V and J are TRBV29-1 and TRBJ1-1; tentatively, D is TRBD1 (5 bases). The CDR3 totals 13 residues. The germline V and J ends were trimmed by 4 bases and 0 bases, with 9 bases remaining between them. Germline CDR1 SQVTM, CDR2 ANQGSEA. This CDR3 is CSVGTQMNTEAFF. The CDR3 DNA follows: TGCAGCGTTGGGACACAGATGAACACTGAAGCTTTCTTT.

Notes on this clone: Other DNA sequences in this sample translate to the same CDR3. V and J are TRBV7-2 and TRBJ2-3; D unclear. The CDR3 is made up of 14 amino acids. Trimming removed 0 bases from V and 0 bases from J, with 4 bases in between. The V gene's germline CDR1 is SGHTA and CDR2 FQGNSA. CDR3 loop: CASSLAGSTDTQYF. The CDR3 DNA follows: TGTGCCAGCAGCTTAGCCGGGAGCACAGATACGCAGTATTTT.

This clone was counted once. The J gene is TRBJ2-5, the V gene TRBV9; TRBD2 might be the D (6 bases). V gave up 0 bases and J gave up 5 bases, with 23 bases separating them. This CDR3 region has 18 residues. CDR1 and CDR2 (germline): SGDLS, YYNGEE. CDR3 coding DNA: TGTGCCAGCAGCGTAGGGGGCGGAGCACTAGCCACACTGGAGACCCAGTACTTC. The encoded protein is CASSVGGGALATLETQYF.

This clone came up a few times. The chain links TRBV4-3 to TRBJ2-7; 9 positions agree with TRBD2. The CDR3 contains 14 residues. Trimming at V came to 4 bases and at J to 5 bases, leaving 6 bases not matched to a gene. Per germline, CDR1 LGHNA and CDR2 YSLEER. The CDR3 nucleotides read TGCGCCAGCAGCCCCGGCGGGAGGGGGGACGAGCAGTACTTC. Amino acids: CASSPGGRGDEQYF.

This chain joins TRBV7-2 and TRBJ2-2, with a possible D match to TRBD2 (5 bases). This CDR3 region has 13 residues. Trimming took off 6 bases at V and 7 bases at J, with 12 bases between the two ends. Looked up from germline, CDR1 is SGHTA and CDR2 is FQGNSA. CDR3 sequence (DNA): TGTGCCAGCAGAAGATTCCGGGACGGGGAGCTGTTTTTT. Translating gives CASRRFRDGELFF. Together with reference TRBV7-2 and TRBJ2-2, the CDR3 gives the full variable domain: GAGVSQSPSNKVTEKGKDVELRCDPISGHTALYWYRQSLGQGLEFLIYFQGNSAPDKSGLPSDRFSAERTGGSVSTLTIQRTQQEDSAVYLCASRRFRDGELFFGEGSRLTVL.

V gene TRBV7-2 combines with J gene TRBJ2-7; no clear D. The V gene lost 5 bases and the J gene lost 7 bases, with 15 bases spanning the gap. This CDR3 is built from 13 residues. Per germline, CDR1 SGHTA and CDR2 FQGNSA. CDR3 loop: CASSPGDQREQYF. The DNA for the CDR3 is TGTGCCAGCAGCCCTGGAGATCAGCGAGAGCAGTACTTC.